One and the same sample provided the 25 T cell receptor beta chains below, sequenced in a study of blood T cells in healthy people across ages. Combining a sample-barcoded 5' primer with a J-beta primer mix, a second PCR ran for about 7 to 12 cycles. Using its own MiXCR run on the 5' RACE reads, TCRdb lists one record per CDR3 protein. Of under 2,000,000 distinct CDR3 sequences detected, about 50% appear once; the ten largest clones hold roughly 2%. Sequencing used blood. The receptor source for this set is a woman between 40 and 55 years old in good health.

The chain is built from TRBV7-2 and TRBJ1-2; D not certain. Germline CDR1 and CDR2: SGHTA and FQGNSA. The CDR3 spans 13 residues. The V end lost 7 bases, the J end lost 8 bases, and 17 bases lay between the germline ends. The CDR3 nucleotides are TGTGCCAGCACCCCGTACTCCGAGGGAGGCTACACCTTC. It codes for CASTPYSEGGYTF. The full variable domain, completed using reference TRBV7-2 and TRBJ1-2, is GAGVSQSPSNKVTEKGKDVELRCDPISGHTALYWYRQSLGQGLEFLIYFQGNSAPDKSGLPSDRFSAERTGGSVSTLTIQRTQQEDSAVYLCASTPYSEGGYTFGSGTRLTVV.

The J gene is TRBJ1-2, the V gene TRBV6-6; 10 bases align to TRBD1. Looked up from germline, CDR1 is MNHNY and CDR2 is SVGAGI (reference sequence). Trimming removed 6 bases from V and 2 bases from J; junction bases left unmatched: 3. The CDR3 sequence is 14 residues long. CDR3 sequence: CASRMGQGNYGYTF. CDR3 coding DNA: TGTGCCAGCAGAATGGGACAGGGGAACTATGGCTACACCTTC.

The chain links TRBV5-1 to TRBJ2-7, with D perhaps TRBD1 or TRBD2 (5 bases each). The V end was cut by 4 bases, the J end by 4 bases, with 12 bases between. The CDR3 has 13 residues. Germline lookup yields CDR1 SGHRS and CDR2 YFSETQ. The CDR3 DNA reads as TGCGCCAGCAGCGCCGGGACCCAATACGAGCAGTACTTC. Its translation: CASSAGTQYEQYF.

DNA of the CDR3: TGCGCCAGCAGCCAACTAGGGGTCGTAGATACGCAGTATTTT. As protein: CASSQLGVVDTQYF. This chain joins TRBV4-1 and TRBJ2-3; D may be TRBD1 (5 bases). Germline loops: CDR1 MGHRA, CDR2 YSYEKL. The CDR3 runs to 14 residues. V lost 2 bases and J lost 5, with 11 bases in between.

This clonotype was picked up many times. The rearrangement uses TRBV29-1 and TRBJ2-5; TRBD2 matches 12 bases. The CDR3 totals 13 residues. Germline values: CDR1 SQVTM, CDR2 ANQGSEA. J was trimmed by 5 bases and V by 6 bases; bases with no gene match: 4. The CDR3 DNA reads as TGCAGCGTGACTAGCGGGGGATGGGAGACCCAGTACTTC. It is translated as CSVTSGGWETQYF.

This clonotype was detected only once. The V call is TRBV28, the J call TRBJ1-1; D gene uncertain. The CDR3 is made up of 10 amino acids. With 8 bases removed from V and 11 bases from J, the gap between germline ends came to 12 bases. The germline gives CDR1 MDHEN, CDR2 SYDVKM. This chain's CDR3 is CASYRGLAFF. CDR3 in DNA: TGTGCCAGCTATCGCGGGTTGGCTTTCTTT.

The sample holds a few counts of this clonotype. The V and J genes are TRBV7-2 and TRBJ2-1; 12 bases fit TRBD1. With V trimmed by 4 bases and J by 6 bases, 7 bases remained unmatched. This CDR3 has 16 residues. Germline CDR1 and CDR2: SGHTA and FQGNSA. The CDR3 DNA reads TGTGCCAGCAGCTCCTCCGGGACAGGGGGCTTCAATGAGCAGTTCTTC. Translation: CASSSSGTGGFNEQFF.

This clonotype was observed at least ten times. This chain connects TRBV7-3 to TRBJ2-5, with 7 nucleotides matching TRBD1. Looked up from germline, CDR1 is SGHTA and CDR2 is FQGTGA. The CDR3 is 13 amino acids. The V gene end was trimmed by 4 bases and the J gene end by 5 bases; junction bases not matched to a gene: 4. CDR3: CASSSGQRETQYF. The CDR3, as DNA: TGTGCCAGCAGCTCGGGACAGAGGGAGACCCAGTACTTC.

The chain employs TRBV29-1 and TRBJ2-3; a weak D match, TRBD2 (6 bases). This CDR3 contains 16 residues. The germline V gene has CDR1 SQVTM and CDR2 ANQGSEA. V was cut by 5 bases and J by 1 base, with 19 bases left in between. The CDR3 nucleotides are TGCAGCGTTCAAGGGACTGCGGCTGGACGCACAGATACGCAGTATTTT. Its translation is CSVQGTAAGRTDTQYF.

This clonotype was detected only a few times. The DNA of the CDR3 is TGCAGTGCCCCGGGTTTGGAGGGCAAGACCCAGTACTTC. This translates into CSAPGLEGKTQYF. The rearrangement uses TRBV20-1 and TRBJ2-5; a possible D gene is TRBD2 (6 bases). Trimming pared 6 bases from V and 6 bases from J, leaving 17 bases between. Germline V CDR1 and CDR2: DFQATT, SNEGSKA (reference sequence). The CDR3 spans 13 residues.

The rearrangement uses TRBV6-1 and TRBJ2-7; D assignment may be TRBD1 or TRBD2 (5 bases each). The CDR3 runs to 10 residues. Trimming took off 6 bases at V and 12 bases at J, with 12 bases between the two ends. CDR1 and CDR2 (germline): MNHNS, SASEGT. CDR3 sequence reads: CASRGTSTYF. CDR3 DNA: TGTGCCAGCAGGGGGACGAGTACGTACTTC.

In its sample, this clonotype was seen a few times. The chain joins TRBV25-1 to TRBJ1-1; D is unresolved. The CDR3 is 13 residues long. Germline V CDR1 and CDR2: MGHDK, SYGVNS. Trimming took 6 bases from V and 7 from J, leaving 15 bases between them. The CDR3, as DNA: TGTGCCAGCAGACAGTCCCCCAGCTATGAAGCTTTCTTT. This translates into CASRQSPSYEAFF. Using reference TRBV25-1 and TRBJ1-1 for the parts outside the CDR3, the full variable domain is EADIYQTPRYLVIGTGKKITLECSQTMGHDKMYWYQQDPGMELHLIHYSYGVNSTEKGDLSSESTVSRIRTEHFPLTLESARPSHTSQYLCASRQSPSYEAFFGQGTRLTVV.

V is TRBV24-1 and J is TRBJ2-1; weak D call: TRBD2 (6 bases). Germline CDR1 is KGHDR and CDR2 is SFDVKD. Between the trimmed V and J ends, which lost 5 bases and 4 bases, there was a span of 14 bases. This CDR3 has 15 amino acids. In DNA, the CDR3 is TGTGCCACCAGTGGTGCGGGACGACCGTACAATGAGCAGTTCTTC. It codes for CATSGAGRPYNEQFF.

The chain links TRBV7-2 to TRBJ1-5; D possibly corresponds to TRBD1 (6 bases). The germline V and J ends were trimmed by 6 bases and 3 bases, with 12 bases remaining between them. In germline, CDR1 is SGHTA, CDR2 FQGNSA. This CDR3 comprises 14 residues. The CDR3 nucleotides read TGTGCCAGCAGTTCGGACAGAGACAATCAGCCCCAGCATTTT. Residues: CASSSDRDNQPQHF.

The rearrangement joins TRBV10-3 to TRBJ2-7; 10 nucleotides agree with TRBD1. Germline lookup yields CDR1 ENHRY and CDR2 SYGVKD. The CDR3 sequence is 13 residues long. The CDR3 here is CVTGTGESYEQYF. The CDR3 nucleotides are TGTGTCACCGGGACAGGGGAGTCCTACGAGCAGTACTTC.

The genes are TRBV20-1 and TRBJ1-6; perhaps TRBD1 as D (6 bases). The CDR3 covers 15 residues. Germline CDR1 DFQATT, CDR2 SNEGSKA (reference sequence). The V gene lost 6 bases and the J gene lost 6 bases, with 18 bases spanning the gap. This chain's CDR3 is CSASDSRGFNSPLHF. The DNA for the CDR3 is TGCAGTGCCTCCGACTCCAGGGGTTTTAATTCACCCCTCCACTTT.

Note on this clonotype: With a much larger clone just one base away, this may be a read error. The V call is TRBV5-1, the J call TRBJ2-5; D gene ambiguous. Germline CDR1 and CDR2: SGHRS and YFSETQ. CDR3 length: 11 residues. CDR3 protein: CANSLGKTQYF. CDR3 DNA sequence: TGCGCCAACAGCTTGGGGAAGACCCAGTACTTC. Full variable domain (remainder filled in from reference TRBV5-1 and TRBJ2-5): KAGVTQTPRYLIKTRGQQVTLSCSPISGHRSVSWYQQTPGQGLQFLFEYFSETQRNKGNFPGRFSGRQFSNSRSEMNVSTLELGDSALYLCANSLGKTQYFGPGTRLLVL.

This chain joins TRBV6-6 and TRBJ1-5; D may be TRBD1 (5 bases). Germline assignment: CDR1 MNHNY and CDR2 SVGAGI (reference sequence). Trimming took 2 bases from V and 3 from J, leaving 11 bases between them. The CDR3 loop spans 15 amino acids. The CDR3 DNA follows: TGTGCCAGCAGTTACGGACGGGACCTCAATCAGCCCCAGCATTTT. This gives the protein CASSYGRDLNQPQHF.

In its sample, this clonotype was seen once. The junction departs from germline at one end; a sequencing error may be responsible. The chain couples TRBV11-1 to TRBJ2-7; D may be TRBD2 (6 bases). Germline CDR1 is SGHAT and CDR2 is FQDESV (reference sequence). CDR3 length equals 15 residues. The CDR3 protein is CACSLAPEGTYEQYF. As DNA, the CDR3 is TGTGCCTGCAGCTTAGCGCCGGAGGGGACCTACGAGCAGTACTTC.

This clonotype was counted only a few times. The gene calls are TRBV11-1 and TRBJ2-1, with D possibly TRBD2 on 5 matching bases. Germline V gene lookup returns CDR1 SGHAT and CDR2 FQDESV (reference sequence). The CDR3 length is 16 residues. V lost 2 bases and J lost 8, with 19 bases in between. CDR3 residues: CASSLRSGPSLDEQFF. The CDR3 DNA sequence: TGTGCCAGCAGCTTACGGAGCGGCCCGTCGTTGGATGAGCAGTTCTTC.

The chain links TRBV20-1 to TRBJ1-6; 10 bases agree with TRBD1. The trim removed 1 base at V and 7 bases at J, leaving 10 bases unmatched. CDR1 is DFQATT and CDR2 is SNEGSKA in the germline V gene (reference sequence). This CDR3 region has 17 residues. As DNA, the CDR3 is TGCAGTGCTAGAGGGGGCGTGGACAGGGGGTGGAATTCACCCCTCCACTTT. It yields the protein CSARGGVDRGWNSPLHF.

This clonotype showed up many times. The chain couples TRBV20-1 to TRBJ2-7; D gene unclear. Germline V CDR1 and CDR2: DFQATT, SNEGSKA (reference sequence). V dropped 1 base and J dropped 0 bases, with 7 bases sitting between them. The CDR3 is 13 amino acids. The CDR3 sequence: CSARGTSSYEQYF. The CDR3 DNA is TGCAGTGCTAGAGGAACGAGCTCCTACGAGCAGTACTTC.

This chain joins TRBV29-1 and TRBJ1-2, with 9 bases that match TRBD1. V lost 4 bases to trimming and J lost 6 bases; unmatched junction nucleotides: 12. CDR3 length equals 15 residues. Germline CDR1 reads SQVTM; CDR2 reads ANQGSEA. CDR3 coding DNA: TGCAGCGTTGTGAAAACAGGGGGCGCCGGCCATGGCTACACCTTC. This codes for CSVVKTGGAGHGYTF. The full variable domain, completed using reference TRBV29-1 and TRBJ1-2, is SAVISQKPSRDICQRGTSLTIQCQVDSQVTMMFWYRQQPGQSLTLIATANQGSEATYESGFVIDKFPISRPNLTFSTLTVSNMSPEDSSIYLCSVVKTGGAGHGYTFGSGTRLTVV.

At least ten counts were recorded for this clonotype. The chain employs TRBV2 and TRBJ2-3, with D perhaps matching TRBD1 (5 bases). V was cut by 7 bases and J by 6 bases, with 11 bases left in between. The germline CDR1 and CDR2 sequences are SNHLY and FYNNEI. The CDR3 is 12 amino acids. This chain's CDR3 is CASNPSGDTQYF. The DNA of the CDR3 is TGTGCCAGCAACCCCTCAGGGGATACGCAGTATTTT.

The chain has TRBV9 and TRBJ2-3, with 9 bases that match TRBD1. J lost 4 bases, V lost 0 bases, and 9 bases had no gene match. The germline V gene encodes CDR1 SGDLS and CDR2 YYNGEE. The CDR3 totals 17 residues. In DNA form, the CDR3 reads TGTGCCAGCAGCGTAGTGGGACAGGGTAAGGGGGCAGATACGCAGTATTTT. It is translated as CASSVVGQGKGADTQYF.